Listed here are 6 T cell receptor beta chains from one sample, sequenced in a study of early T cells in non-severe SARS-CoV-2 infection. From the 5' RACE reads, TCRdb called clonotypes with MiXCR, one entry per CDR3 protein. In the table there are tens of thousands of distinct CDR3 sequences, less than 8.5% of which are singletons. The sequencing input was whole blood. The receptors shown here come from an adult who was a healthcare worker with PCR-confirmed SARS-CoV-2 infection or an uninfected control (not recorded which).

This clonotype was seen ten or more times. In DNA form, the CDR3 reads TGTGCCAGCAGCCCATTTAGCGGGGACTTGTATGAGCAGTTCTTC. Its protein is CASSPFSGDLYEQFF. The V call is TRBV7-9, the J call TRBJ2-1; 8 bases fit TRBD2. J gave up 8 bases and V 5 bases, and 11 bases lay outside the gene matches. The germline V gene encodes CDR1 SEHNR and CDR2 FQNEAQ (reference sequence). This CDR3 contains 15 residues. The variable domain in full, completed from reference TRBV7-9 and TRBJ2-1, reads DTGVSQNPRHKITKRGQNVTFRCDPISEHNRLYWYRQTLGQGPEFLTYFQNEAQLEKSRLLSDRFSAERPKGSFSTLEIQRTEQGDSAMYLCASSPFSGDLYEQFFGPGTRLTVL.

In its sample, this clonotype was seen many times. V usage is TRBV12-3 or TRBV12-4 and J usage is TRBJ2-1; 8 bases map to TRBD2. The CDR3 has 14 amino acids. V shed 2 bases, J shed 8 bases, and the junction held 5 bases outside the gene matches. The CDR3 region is CASSLSGSGYEQFF. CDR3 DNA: TGTGCCAGCAGTTTAAGCGGGAGTGGCTATGAGCAGTTCTTC.

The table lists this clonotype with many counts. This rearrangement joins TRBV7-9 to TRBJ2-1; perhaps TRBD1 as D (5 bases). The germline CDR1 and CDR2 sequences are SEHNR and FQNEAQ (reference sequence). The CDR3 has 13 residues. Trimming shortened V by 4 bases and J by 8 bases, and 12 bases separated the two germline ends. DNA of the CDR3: TGTGCCAGCAGCTCCAAGAAGGGGTATGAGCAGTTCTTC. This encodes CASSSKKGYEQFF.

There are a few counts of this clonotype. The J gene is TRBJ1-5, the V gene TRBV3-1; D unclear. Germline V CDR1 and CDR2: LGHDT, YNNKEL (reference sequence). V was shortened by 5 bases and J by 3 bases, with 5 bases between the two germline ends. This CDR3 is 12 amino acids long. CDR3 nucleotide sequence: TGTGCCAGCAGCGATTCCAATCAGCCCCAGCATTTT. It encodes CASSDSNQPQHF.

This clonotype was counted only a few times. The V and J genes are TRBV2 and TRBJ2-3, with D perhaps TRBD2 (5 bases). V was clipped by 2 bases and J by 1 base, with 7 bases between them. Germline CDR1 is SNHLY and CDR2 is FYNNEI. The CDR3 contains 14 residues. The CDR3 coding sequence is TGTGCCAGCAGTGAAAGTAGCGGCACAGATACGCAGTATTTT. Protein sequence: CASSESSGTDTQYF.

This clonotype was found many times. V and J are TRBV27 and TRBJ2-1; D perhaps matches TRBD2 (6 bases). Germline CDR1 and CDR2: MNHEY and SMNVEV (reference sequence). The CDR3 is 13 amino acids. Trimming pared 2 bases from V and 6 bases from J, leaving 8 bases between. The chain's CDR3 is CASSLSGPNEQFF. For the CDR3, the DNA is TGTGCCAGCAGTTTAAGCGGGCCCAATGAGCAGTTCTTC.